This T cell receptor (beta chain) was recovered during a study of blood T cell repertoires in COVID-19. The overall study: COVID-19 samples collected from the United States, Italy and Spain covered acute and convalescent phases. In each case, the material was cDNA or gDNA derived from T cells, B-cell-depleted T cells, or PBMCs.

As originally analysed: Reference gene primer amplification gave nucleated cell count estimates. Here immunoSEQ multiplex PCR was the method, and the copy in TCRdb shows in-frame clones only, minus some. That table is the source of V, J and clone size, and D and trimming were worked out from the DNA. Of 200,000 or so clones in the sample, 80% to 90% were seen once. The V and J ends lost 4 bases and 6 bases respectively, with 12 bases between them. Germline V lookup: CDR1 LGHDT, CDR2 YNNKEL (reference sequence). The CDR3 is 13 residues long. The sequenced material came from peripheral blood. This receptor was taken from a human donor with active or convalescent COVID-19. The donor label of this sample is uncertain. This chain uses TRBV3-1 (or the pseudogene TRBV3-2) with TRBJ1-1, with D tentatively TRBD1 (6 bases). CDR3: CASSLGGAAEAFF. The CDR3, as DNA: TGTGCCAGCAGCCTGGGGGGGGCAGCTGAAGCTTTCTTT.